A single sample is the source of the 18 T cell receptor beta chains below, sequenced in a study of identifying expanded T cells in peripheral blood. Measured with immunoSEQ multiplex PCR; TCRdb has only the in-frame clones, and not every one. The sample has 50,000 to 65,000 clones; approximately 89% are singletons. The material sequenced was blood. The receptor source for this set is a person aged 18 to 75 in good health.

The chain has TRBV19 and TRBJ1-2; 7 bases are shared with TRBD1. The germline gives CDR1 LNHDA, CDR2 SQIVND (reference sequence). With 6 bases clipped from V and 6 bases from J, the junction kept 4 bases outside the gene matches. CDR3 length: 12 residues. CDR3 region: CASRGTVNGYTF. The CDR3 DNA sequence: TGTGCCAGTAGGGGGACAGTAAATGGCTACACCTTC.

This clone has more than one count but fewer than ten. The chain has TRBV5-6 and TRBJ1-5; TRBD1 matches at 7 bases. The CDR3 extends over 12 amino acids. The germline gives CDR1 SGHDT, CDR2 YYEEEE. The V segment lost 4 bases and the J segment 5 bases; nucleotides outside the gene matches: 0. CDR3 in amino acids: CASSQGDQPQHF. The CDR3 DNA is TGTGCCAGCAGCCAGGGGGATCAGCCCCAGCATTTT.

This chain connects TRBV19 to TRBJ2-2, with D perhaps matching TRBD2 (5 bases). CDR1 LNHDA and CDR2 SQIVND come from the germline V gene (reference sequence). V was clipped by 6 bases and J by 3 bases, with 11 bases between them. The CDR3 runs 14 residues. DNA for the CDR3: TGTGCCAGTAGCAGCGGTTGGGACACCGGGGAGCTGTTTTTT. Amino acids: CASSSGWDTGELFF.

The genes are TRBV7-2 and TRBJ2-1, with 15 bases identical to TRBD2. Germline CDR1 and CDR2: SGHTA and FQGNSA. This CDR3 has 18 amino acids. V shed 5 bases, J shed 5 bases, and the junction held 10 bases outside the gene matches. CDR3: CASSQRRTSGRDHNEQFF. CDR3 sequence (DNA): TGTGCCAGCAGCCAACGCCGGACTAGCGGGAGGGACCACAATGAGCAGTTCTTC.

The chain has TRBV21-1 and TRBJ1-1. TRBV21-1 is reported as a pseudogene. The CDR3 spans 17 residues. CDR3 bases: TGTGCCAGCAGCAAAGCACATACTGGGGACGAGAACACTGAAGCTTTCTTT. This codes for CASSKAHTGDENTEAFF.

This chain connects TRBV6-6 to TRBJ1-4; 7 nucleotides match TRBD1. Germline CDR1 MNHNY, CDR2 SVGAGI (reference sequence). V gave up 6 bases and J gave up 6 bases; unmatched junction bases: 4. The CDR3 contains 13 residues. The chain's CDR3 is CASRTGMDEKLFF. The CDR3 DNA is TGTGCCAGCAGGACAGGGATGGATGAAAAACTGTTTTTT.

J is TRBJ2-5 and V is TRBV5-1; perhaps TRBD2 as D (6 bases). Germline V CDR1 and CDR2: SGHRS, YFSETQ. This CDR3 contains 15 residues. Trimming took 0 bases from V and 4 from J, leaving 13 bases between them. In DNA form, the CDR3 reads TGCGCCAGCAGCTTGGCCGGAGGGGCGGGAGAGACCCAGTACTTC. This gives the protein CASSLAGGAGETQYF. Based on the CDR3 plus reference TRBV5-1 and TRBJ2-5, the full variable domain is KAGVTQTPRYLIKTRGQQVTLSCSPISGHRSVSWYQQTPGQGLQFLFEYFSETQRNKGNFPGRFSGRQFSNSRSEMNVSTLELGDSALYLCASSLAGGAGETQYFGPGTRLLVL.

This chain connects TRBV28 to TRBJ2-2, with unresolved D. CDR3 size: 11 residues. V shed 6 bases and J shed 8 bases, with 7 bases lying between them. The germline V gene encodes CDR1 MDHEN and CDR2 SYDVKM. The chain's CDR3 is CASSYWGELFF. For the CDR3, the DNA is TGTGCCAGCAGCTACTGGGGGGAGCTGTTTTTT.

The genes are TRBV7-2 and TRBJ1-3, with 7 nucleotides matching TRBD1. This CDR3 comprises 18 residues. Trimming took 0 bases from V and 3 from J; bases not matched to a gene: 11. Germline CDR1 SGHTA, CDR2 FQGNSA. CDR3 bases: TGTGCCAGCAGCTTAGCGCGAATGGGACAGTCTCTTGGAAACACCATATATTTT. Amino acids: CASSLARMGQSLGNTIYF.

The CDR3 loop reads CAWSVSGGRVGQYF. For the CDR3, the DNA is TGTGCCTGGAGTGTATCCGGGGGGCGGGTAGGGCAGTATTTT. V is TRBV30 and J is TRBJ2-3, with a possible D match to TRBD2 (7 bases). Germline CDR1 GTSNPN, CDR2 SVGIG (reference sequence). The CDR3 extends over 14 amino acids. V lost 0 bases and J lost 11, with 18 bases in between.

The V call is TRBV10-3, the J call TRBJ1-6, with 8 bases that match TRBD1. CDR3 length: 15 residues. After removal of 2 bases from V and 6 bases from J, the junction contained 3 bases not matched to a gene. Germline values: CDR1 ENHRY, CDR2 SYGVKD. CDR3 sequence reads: CAISEGQGGNSPLHF. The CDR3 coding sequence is TGTGCCATCAGTGAGGGACAGGGAGGTAATTCACCCCTCCACTTT.

The CDR3 loop reads CSVAWTGKAFF. Written as DNA, the CDR3 is TGCAGCGTCGCCTGGACAGGGAAAGCTTTCTTT. The V and J genes are TRBV29-1 and TRBJ1-1; 8 bases agree with TRBD1. CDR1 and CDR2 (germline): SQVTM, ANQGSEA. Unmatched junction bases numbered 6, after V lost 6 bases and J lost 9 bases. The length of the CDR3 is 11 residues.

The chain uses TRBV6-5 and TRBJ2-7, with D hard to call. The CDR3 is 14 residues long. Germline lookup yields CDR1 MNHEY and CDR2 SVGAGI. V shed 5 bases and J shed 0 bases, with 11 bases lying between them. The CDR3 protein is CASSRTDISYEQYF. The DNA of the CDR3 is TGTGCCAGCAGTCGCACCGACATCTCCTACGAGCAGTACTTC.

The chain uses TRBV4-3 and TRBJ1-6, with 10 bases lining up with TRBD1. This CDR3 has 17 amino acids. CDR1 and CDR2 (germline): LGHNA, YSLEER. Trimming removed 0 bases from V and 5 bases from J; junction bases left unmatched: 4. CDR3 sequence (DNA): TGCGCCAGCAGCCAAGAAGGGACAGGGGCCAATAATTCACCCCTCCACTTT. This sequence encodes CASSQEGTGANNSPLHF.

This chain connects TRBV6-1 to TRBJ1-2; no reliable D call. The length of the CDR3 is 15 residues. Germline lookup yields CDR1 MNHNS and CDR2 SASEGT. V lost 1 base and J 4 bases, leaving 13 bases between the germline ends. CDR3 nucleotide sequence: TGTGCCAGCAGTGAAGGGGAAGCGGCCATCTATGGCTACACCTTC. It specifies CASSEGEAAIYGYTF.

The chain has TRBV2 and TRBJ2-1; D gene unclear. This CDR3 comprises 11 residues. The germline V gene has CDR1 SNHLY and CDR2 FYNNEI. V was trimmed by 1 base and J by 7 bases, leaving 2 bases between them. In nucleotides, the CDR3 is TGTGCCAGCAGTGAAGGTAATGAGCAGTTCTTC. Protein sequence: CASSEGNEQFF.

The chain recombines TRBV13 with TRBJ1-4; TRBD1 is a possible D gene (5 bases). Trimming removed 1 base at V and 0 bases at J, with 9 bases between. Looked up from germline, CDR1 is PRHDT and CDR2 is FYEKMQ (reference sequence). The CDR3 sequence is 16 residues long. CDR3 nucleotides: TGTGCCAGCAGCTTAGAAGGGGAGCCAACTAATGAAAAACTGTTTTTT. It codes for CASSLEGEPTNEKLFF.

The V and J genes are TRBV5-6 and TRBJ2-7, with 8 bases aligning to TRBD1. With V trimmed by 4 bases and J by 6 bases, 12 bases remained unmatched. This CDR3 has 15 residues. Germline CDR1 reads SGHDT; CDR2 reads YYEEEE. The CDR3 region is CASSGLRTGIVEQYF. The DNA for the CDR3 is TGTGCCAGCAGCGGCTTAAGGACAGGGATCGTCGAGCAGTACTTC.